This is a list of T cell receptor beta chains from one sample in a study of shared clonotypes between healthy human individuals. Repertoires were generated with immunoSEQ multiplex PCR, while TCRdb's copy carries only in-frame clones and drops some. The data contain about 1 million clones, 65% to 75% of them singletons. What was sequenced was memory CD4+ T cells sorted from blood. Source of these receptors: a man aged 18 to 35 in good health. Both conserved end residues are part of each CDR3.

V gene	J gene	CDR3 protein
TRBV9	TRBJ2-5	CASSVVASRWETQYF
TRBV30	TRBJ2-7	CAWGTGFEQYF
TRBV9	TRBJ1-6	CASSPKDSTPLHF
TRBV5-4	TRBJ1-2	CASSPGTPNYGYTF
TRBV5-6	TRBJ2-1	CASSLGIWGFRNEQFF
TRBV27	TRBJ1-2	CASSLSGTGNYGYTF
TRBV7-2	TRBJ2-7	CASSSGGASSYEQYF
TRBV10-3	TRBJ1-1	CATGELGTEAFF
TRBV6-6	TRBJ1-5	CASRYGTAGNQPQHF
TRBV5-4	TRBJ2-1	CASSPAVGRTYNEQFF